The next 27 T cell receptor beta chains were all read from a single sample in a study of vaccination effects on CD4 cells after COVID-19. Cells that had been cultured for less than eleven days were the source of isolated CD4+ T cells. These TCRs are of unknown antigen specificity. This table comes from immunoSEQ multiplex PCR, and its TCRdb copy is limited to in-frame clones, with some not included. The sample consists of 45,000 or so clones, 70% to 75% of them appearing once. Here the sequenced sample was CD4+ T cells from PBMCs cultured without peptide, taken before COVID-19 vaccination. These receptors all stem from a human donor who had a prior SARS-CoV-2 infection.

V gene TRBV18 combines with J gene TRBJ2-5, with 7 bases that match TRBD1. The ends lost 6 bases at V and 1 base at J; junction bases unmatched: 8. The CDR3 runs 15 residues. CDR1 is KGHSH, CDR2 LQKENI, per germline. The CDR3 loop reads CASSSGTAIQETQYF. The CDR3, as DNA: TGTGCCAGCTCGTCCGGGACAGCCATCCAAGAGACCCAGTACTTC.

This clone was found a few times. The V call is TRBV5-4, the J call TRBJ2-1; D is perhaps TRBD2 (6 bases). CDR1 and CDR2 from the germline V gene are SGHNT and YYREEE (reference sequence). The CDR3 consists of 15 residues. The ends were cut back, 4 bases at V and 6 bases at J, with 17 bases in the middle. The CDR3 region has the DNA TGTGCCAGCAGCACCACGACCCTAGCGAGCAATGAGCAGTTCTTC. This gives the protein CASSTTTLASNEQFF.

The chain has TRBV24-1 and TRBJ2-7; no definite D call. The germline V and J ends were trimmed by 3 bases and 7 bases, with 15 bases remaining between them. The CDR3 extends over 14 amino acids. Germline CDR1 and CDR2: KGHDR and SFDVKD. For the CDR3, the DNA is TGTGCCACCAGTGATCCCATGAGTGGTGGGGAGCAGTACTTC. It codes for CATSDPMSGGEQYF.

This clone has only one observation. J is TRBJ1-1 and V is TRBV5-4, with D unresolved. The CDR3 consists of 11 residues. V shed 3 bases and J shed 3 bases, with 3 bases lying between them. CDR1 is SGHNT, CDR2 YYREEE, per germline (reference sequence). CDR3 in amino acids: CASSSDTEAFF. CDR3 in DNA: TGTGCCAGCAGCTCGGACACTGAAGCTTTCTTT.

The table lists this clone with a few counts. The V and J genes are TRBV11-3 and TRBJ2-1, with 8 bases fitting TRBD2. J gave up 8 bases and V 0 bases, and 3 bases lay outside the gene matches. The germline V gene has CDR1 SGHNT and CDR2 YENEEA. CDR3 length equals 14 residues. The CDR3 loop is CASSLEGLDYEQFF. In nucleotides, the CDR3 is TGTGCCAGCAGCTTAGAGGGACTAGACTATGAGCAGTTCTTC. Full variable domain (rest looked up from reference TRBV11-3 and TRBJ2-1): EAGVVQSPRYKIIEKKQPVAFWCNPISGHNTLYWYLQNLGQGPELLIRYENEEAVDDSQLPKDRFSAERLKGVDSTLKIQPAELGDSAVYLCASSLEGLDYEQFFGPGTRLTVL.

The rearrangement joins TRBV5-4 to TRBJ2-3; no definite D call. Between the trimmed V and J ends, which lost 0 bases and 0 bases, there was a span of 5 bases. The CDR3 extends over 14 amino acids. Germline loops: CDR1 SGHNT, CDR2 YYREEE (reference sequence). This CDR3 reads CASSLGASTDTQYF. In DNA form, the CDR3 reads TGTGCCAGCAGCTTGGGGGCGAGCACAGATACGCAGTATTTT. Combining the CDR3 with reference TRBV5-4 and TRBJ2-3 gives the whole variable domain ETGVTQSPTHLIKTRGQQVTLRCSSQSGHNTVSWYQQALGQGPQFIFQYYREEENGRGNFPPRFSGLQFPNYSSELNVNALELDDSALYLCASSLGASTDTQYFGPGTRLTVL.

V and J are TRBV27 and TRBJ2-1; TRBD2 matches at 13 bases. V shed 6 bases and J 4 bases; nucleotides not matched to a gene: 3. The CDR3 covers 15 residues. Germline V lookup: CDR1 MNHEY, CDR2 SMNVEV (reference sequence). For the CDR3, the DNA is TGTGCCAGCAGAGAACTAGCGGGAGGGTACAATGAGCAGTTCTTC. Its protein is CASRELAGGYNEQFF.

The chain links TRBV29-1 to TRBJ1-2, with a weak D call TRBD1 (5 bases). Per germline, CDR1 SQVTM and CDR2 ANQGSEA. Trimming stripped 8 bases from V and 4 bases from J, with 23 bases between. The CDR3 extends over 15 amino acids. CDR3 coding DNA: TGCAGCACCCGCGAGAGGGGTCGGGGGGGCTATGGCTACACCTTC. Translated, it gives CSTRERGRGGYGYTF.

This chain connects TRBV2 to TRBJ2-7; a weak D match, TRBD1 (5 bases). The CDR3 loop spans 13 amino acids. With 6 bases removed from V and 0 bases from J, the gap between germline ends came to 9 bases. Germline V gene data show CDR1 as SNHLY and CDR2 as FYNNEI. The CDR3 sequence: CASRDIYSYEQYF. CDR3 sequence (DNA): TGTGCCAGCAGGGACATCTACTCCTACGAGCAGTACTTC.

The rearrangement joins TRBV7-3 to TRBJ2-3; D possibly corresponds to TRBD1 (6 bases). The CDR3 is 15 amino acids. The germline CDR1 and CDR2 sequences are SGHTA and FQGTGA. V shed 10 bases and J shed 2 bases, with 19 bases lying between them. This CDR3 reads CATSLRGWVTDTQYF. DNA of the CDR3: TGTGCCACTTCCTTGAGGGGGTGGGTCACAGATACGCAGTATTTT.

The table lists this clone with a few counts. The chain joins TRBV6-6 to TRBJ1-2, with 7 bases matching TRBD1. The V and J ends lost 7 bases and 7 bases, in that order; junction bases with no gene match: 15. The CDR3 length is 15 residues. CDR1 is MNHNY, CDR2 SVGAGI, per germline (reference sequence). The CDR3 nucleotides read TGTGCCAGCATTAAAATCGAAAGGGGGCCGGTTGGCTACACCTTC. It translates to CASIKIERGPVGYTF.

The rearrangement uses TRBV9 and TRBJ1-1; D possibly corresponds to TRBD1 (6 bases). The CDR3 consists of 15 residues. Germline CDR1 reads SGDLS; CDR2 reads YYNGEE. The V end was cut by 0 bases, the J end by 3 bases, with 12 bases between. In DNA, the CDR3 is TGTGCCAGCAGCGTAGGGGGTTCAGGGGACACTGAAGCTTTCTTT. Protein: CASSVGGSGDTEAFF.

V is TRBV19 and J is TRBJ1-6, with 12 bases lining up with TRBD1. V shed 7 bases and J 1 base; nucleotides not matched to a gene: 5. CDR1 and CDR2 from the germline V gene are LNHDA and SQIVND (reference sequence). This CDR3 spans 17 amino acids. CDR3 sequence (DNA): TGTGCCAGTATTGGGACAGGGGGCGCGTCCTATAATTCACCCCTCCACTTT. This codes for CASIGTGGASYNSPLHF.

V is TRBV11-3 and J is TRBJ2-5; D tentatively reads TRBD1 or TRBD2 (5 bases each). V was shortened by 4 bases and J by 2 bases, with 11 bases between the two germline ends. CDR1 and CDR2 from the germline V gene are SGHNT and YENEEA. This CDR3 contains 14 residues. CDR3 DNA sequence: TGTGCCAGCAGCTACTGGGGCGGGCAAGAGACCCAGTACTTC. Residues: CASSYWGGQETQYF.

The chain is built from TRBV10-3 and TRBJ2-7; D may match TRBD1 or TRBD2 (5 bases each). This CDR3 has 12 amino acids. From germline, CDR1 is ENHRY and CDR2 SYGVKD. V was cut by 3 bases and J by 4 bases, with 7 bases left in between. CDR3: CAISDGGYEQYF. The CDR3 nucleotides read TGTGCCATCAGTGATGGGGGTTACGAGCAGTACTTC.

This clone was seen just once. V and J are TRBV5-1 and TRBJ2-1; no firm D call. This CDR3 has 14 residues. Germline values: CDR1 SGHRS, CDR2 YFSETQ. The V end was cut by 0 bases, the J end by 8 bases, with 12 bases between. CDR3 protein: CASSLASMFDEQFF. CDR3 in DNA: TGCGCCAGCAGCTTGGCCAGTATGTTCGATGAGCAGTTCTTC.

In its sample, this clone was seen a few times. The V gene is TRBV11-1, the J gene TRBJ2-1; 10 positions match TRBD2. The J segment lost 4 bases and the V segment lost 6 bases, leaving 9 bases of the junction unmatched. This CDR3 comprises 16 residues. From germline, CDR1 is SGHAT and CDR2 FQDESV (reference sequence). The CDR3 protein is CASSSSSGGNYNEQFF. The CDR3 DNA reads as TGTGCCAGCAGTTCCTCTAGCGGGGGAAATTACAATGAGCAGTTCTTC. The full variable domain, with the rest looked up from reference TRBV11-1 and TRBJ2-1, is EAEVAQSPRYKITEKSQAVAFWCDPISGHATLYWYRQILGQGPELLVQFQDESVVDDSQLPKDRFSAERLKGVDSTLKIQPAELGDSAMYLCASSSSSGGNYNEQFFGPGTRLTVL.

The genes are TRBV19 and TRBJ1-1, with 7 bases that match TRBD1. Germline V gene data show CDR1 as LNHDA and CDR2 as SQIVND (reference sequence). The V and J ends lost 1 base and 6 bases, in that order; junction bases with no gene match: 5. This CDR3 is 14 amino acids long. The CDR3 DNA reads TGTGCCAGTAGTATAGGACAGGGAATCCCTGAAGCTTTCTTT. Its translation is CASSIGQGIPEAFF.

V usage is TRBV2 and J usage is TRBJ2-1; D ambiguous. The CDR3 sequence is 16 residues long. Trimming pared 2 bases from V and 3 bases from J, leaving 14 bases between. CDR1 is SNHLY and CDR2 is FYNNEI in the germline V gene. The CDR3 DNA reads as TGTGCCAGCAGTGAACAGTGGGCAGATTACTACAATGAGCAGTTCTTC. This codes for CASSEQWADYYNEQFF. The whole variable domain, remainder taken from reference TRBV2 and TRBJ2-1, is EPEVTQTPSHQVTQMGQEVILRCVPISNHLYFYWYRQILGQKVEFLVSFYNNEISEKSEIFDDQFSVERPDGSNFTLKIRSTKLEDSAMYFCASSEQWADYYNEQFFGPGTRLTVL.

This rearrangement joins TRBV7-2 to TRBJ2-3; D is uncertain. The CDR3 totals 14 residues. Germline loops: CDR1 SGHTA, CDR2 FQGNSA. Trimming removed 4 bases at V and 1 base at J, with 9 bases between. The CDR3 DNA sequence: TGTGCCAGCAGCTCTGGAAGGGGCACAGATACGCAGTATTTT. This translates into CASSSGRGTDTQYF.

V and J are TRBV18 and TRBJ2-7; D could derive from TRBD1 or TRBD2 (5 bases each). Germline V gives CDR1 KGHSH, CDR2 LQKENI. The germline V and J ends were trimmed by 2 bases and 3 bases, with 17 bases remaining between them. This CDR3 region has 16 residues. The CDR3 reads CASSPYSHRDLYEQYF. The DNA for the CDR3 is TGTGCCAGCTCACCATATTCTCACCGGGACCTCTACGAGCAGTACTTC. Full variable domain (rest looked up from reference TRBV18 and TRBJ2-7): NAGVMQNPRHLVRRRGQEARLRCSPMKGHSHVYWYRQLPEEGLKFMVYLQKENIIDESGMPKERFSAEFPKEGPSILRIQQVVRGDSAAYFCASSPYSHRDLYEQYFGPGTRLTVT.

The gene calls are TRBV20-1 and TRBJ1-1; D is undetermined. Trimming cost V 3 bases and J 3 bases, with 8 bases left between them. The CDR3 is 12 residues long. CDR1 is DFQATT, CDR2 SNEGSKA, per germline (reference sequence). This chain's CDR3 is CSASFQYTEAFF. Here the CDR3 DNA reads TGCAGTGCTAGTTTTCAATACACTGAAGCTTTCTTT.

This chain uses TRBV5-1 with TRBJ1-1; D is unresolved. Germline V gene lookup returns CDR1 SGHRS and CDR2 YFSETQ. The CDR3 length is 15 residues. V was cut by 0 bases and J by 0 bases, with 9 bases left in between. Written as DNA, the CDR3 is TGCGCCAGCAGCTTGGAACCGCACATGAACACTGAAGCTTTCTTT. Translation gives CASSLEPHMNTEAFF.

This chain joins TRBV21-1 and TRBJ1-6; TRBD1, the D gene given by the table, was not confirmed from the DNA. TRBV21-1 represents a pseudogene. The CDR3 covers 15 residues. As DNA, the CDR3 is TGTGCCAGACGACCTCAGGGTTCCTATAATTCACCCCTCCACTTT. As protein: CARRPQGSYNSPLHF.

The J gene is TRBJ2-1, the V gene TRBV4-1, with D maybe TRBD1 (5 bases). Germline-derived CDR1 and CDR2 are MGHRA and YSYEKL. This CDR3 contains 14 residues. Deletions cut 1 base from V and 10 bases from J, with 14 bases between. CDR3 in amino acids: CASSQGNLGREQFF. In DNA, the CDR3 is TGCGCCAGCAGCCAAGGGAACTTGGGGCGAGAGCAGTTCTTC.

With respect to this clone: The identical CDR3 is also encoded by other nucleotide sequences in the sample. The J gene is TRBJ2-1, the V gene TRBV12-3 or TRBV12-4; D is uncertain. Trimming shortened V by 5 bases and J by 8 bases, and 7 bases separated the two germline ends. CDR3 length: 11 residues. The DNA for the CDR3 is TGTGCCAGCAGTCCTAGAGATGAGCAGTTCTTC. It codes for CASSPRDEQFF.

A single count supports this clone. The chain has TRBV19 and TRBJ2-2, with D perhaps TRBD1 or TRBD2 (6 bases each). Per germline, CDR1 LNHDA and CDR2 SQIVND (reference sequence). This CDR3 spans 15 amino acids. The germline V and J ends were trimmed by 4 bases and 5 bases, with 14 bases remaining between them. CDR3 sequence: CASSNRQGRTGELFF. As DNA, the CDR3 is TGTGCCAGTAGTAACCGGCAGGGGAGGACCGGGGAGCTGTTTTTT.